A single sample is the source of the 18 T cell receptor beta chains below, sequenced in a study of graft-versus-host responses after intestinal transplantation. Libraries were prepared by immunoSEQ multiplex PCR; TCRdb keeps only in-frame clonotypes and omits some of them. The repertoire holds around 69,000 clones, with 90% as singletons. What these receptors recognize is not known. This sample comprised unstimulated CD8+ T cells sorted from spleen or lymph node cells, obtained before transplant. These receptor sequences come from a human donor who was the organ donor for an intestinal transplant.

The chain combines TRBV27 with TRBJ1-2; D remains unclear. The germline V gene encodes CDR1 MNHEY and CDR2 SMNVEV (reference sequence). The CDR3 spans 13 residues. V gave up 3 bases and J gave up 3 bases, with 8 bases separating them. CDR3 sequence reads: CASSFIGDYGYTF. The CDR3 nucleotides are TGTGCCAGCAGTTTTATCGGGGACTATGGCTACACCTTC.

The chain recombines TRBV6-1 with TRBJ1-2; 9 bases fit TRBD1. The length of the CDR3 is 15 residues. Germline lookup yields CDR1 MNHNS and CDR2 SASEGT. J lost 8 bases, V lost 2 bases, and 9 bases had no gene match. The CDR3 is CASSEYWTGAKGYTF. CDR3 nucleotides: TGTGCCAGCAGTGAATACTGGACAGGGGCGAAAGGCTACACCTTC.

The rearrangement uses TRBV11-2 and TRBJ2-2; 10 bases agree with TRBD2. The junction had 2 bases not matched to a gene; V was cut back by 4 bases and J by 6 bases. Germline V gene data show CDR1 as SGHAT and CDR2 as FQNNGV. The CDR3 covers 14 residues. In DNA, the CDR3 is TGTGCCAGCAGCTCTAGCGGGGGTGCCGGGGAGCTGTTTTTT. It yields the protein CASSSSGGAGELFF.

This clone was picked up one time. The V gene is TRBV7-6, the J gene TRBJ2-7; tentatively, D is TRBD2 (6 bases). Looked up from germline, CDR1 is SGHVS and CDR2 is FNYEAQ. The CDR3 sequence is 12 residues long. CDR3 loop: CASSLAGGVPSV. The CDR3 DNA is TGTGCCAGCAGCTTAGCGGGGGGAGTACCCTCCGTC.

The V call is TRBV25-1, the J call TRBJ2-1, with 7 nucleotides matching TRBD1. The CDR3 is made up of 15 amino acids. Per germline, CDR1 MGHDK and CDR2 SYGVNS. V shed 8 bases and J 9 bases; nucleotides not matched to a gene: 16. In nucleotides, the CDR3 is TGTGCCAGCGGAACGGGACAGCCTCTCTCGGGTGAGCAGTTCTTC. This encodes CASGTGQPLSGEQFF.

The chain links TRBV27 to TRBJ2-1, with 8 bases aligning to TRBD2. Trimming cost V 6 bases and J 6 bases; bases outside gene matches: 4. Per germline, CDR1 MNHEY and CDR2 SMNVEV (reference sequence). The CDR3 is 13 amino acids. The CDR3 bases are TGTGCCAGCAGCACGGGAGGGTTCAATGAGCAGTTCTTC. Its protein product is CASSTGGFNEQFF.

The rearrangement uses TRBV6-4 and TRBJ2-3; possible D gene TRBD2, 6 bases. CDR3 size: 14 residues. V was pared by 6 bases and J by 5 bases, with 15 bases between. CDR1 and CDR2 (germline): MRHNA, SNTAGT. The CDR3 sequence: CASSYTDGGDTQYF. In DNA, the CDR3 is TGTGCCAGCAGCTACACGGACGGGGGAGATACGCAGTATTTT.

This chain connects TRBV7-9 to TRBJ2-3; D remains unclear. The CDR3 length is 13 residues. CDR1 SEHNR and CDR2 FQNEAQ come from the germline V gene (reference sequence). V shed 11 bases and J shed 6 bases, with 18 bases lying between them. In DNA form, the CDR3 reads TGTGCCGGCAAGCCCGAGGTCTCCGATACGCAGTATTTT. Translating it yields CAGKPEVSDTQYF. The entire variable domain, with the rest obtained from reference TRBV7-9 and TRBJ2-3, is as follows: DTGVSQNPRHKITKRGQNVTFRCDPISEHNRLYWYRQTLGQGPEFLTYFQNEAQLEKSRLLSDRFSAERPKGSFSTLEIQRTEQGDSAMYLCAGKPEVSDTQYFGPGTRLTVL.

The sample holds one count of this clone. The chain combines TRBV27 with TRBJ1-3; 8 bases are shared with TRBD1. This CDR3 contains 18 residues. The J segment lost 0 bases and the V segment lost 2 bases, leaving 9 bases of the junction unmatched. CDR1 is MNHEY and CDR2 is SMNVEV in the germline V gene (reference sequence). The CDR3 reads CASSLPRDRPSSGNTIYF. The DNA for the CDR3 is TGTGCCAGCAGTTTACCTCGGGACAGGCCCAGCTCTGGAAACACCATATATTTT.

This sequence joins TRBV19 and TRBJ2-1; weak D call: TRBD2 (5 bases). Trimming shortened V by 3 bases and J by 4 bases, and 13 bases separated the two germline ends. The CDR3 has 15 amino acids. Germline V gives CDR1 LNHDA, CDR2 SQIVND (reference sequence). The CDR3 nucleotides read TGTGCCAGTAGTATCTCTAGCTTTAAGTACAATGAGCAGTTCTTC. Amino acid sequence: CASSISSFKYNEQFF. Looking up the rest from reference TRBV19 and TRBJ2-1 gives the full variable domain: DGGITQSPKYLFRKEGQNVTLSCEQNLNHDAMYWYRQDPGQGLRLIYYSQIVNDFQKGDIAEGYSVSREKKESFPLTVTSAQKNPTAFYLCASSISSFKYNEQFFGPGTRLTVL.

The rearrangement joins TRBV15 to TRBJ1-2; tentatively, D is TRBD1 (6 bases). The CDR3 is 17 residues long. Trimming took off 0 bases at V and 6 bases at J, with 20 bases between the two ends. Germline-derived CDR1 and CDR2 are LNHNV and YYDKDF (reference sequence). CDR3 in amino acids: CATSRDGGGREIDGYTF. The CDR3 DNA sequence: TGTGCCACCAGCAGAGACGGAGGGGGGAGGGAAATTGATGGCTACACCTTC.

The chain combines TRBV7-2 with TRBJ2-7, with 8 bases matching TRBD2. The CDR3 contains 14 residues. V shed 5 bases, J shed 6 bases, and the junction held 9 bases outside the gene matches. Germline assignment: CDR1 SGHTA and CDR2 FQGNSA. CDR3 loop: CASSPRDAGGEQYV. CDR3 in DNA: TGTGCCAGCAGCCCTCGGGACGCGGGGGGCGAGCAGTACGTC.

The CDR3, as DNA: TGTGCCAGCAGTGCCGGGACAGGGTACTATGGCTACACCTTC. It is translated as CASSAGTGYYGYTF. The chain employs TRBV28 and TRBJ1-2; 9 positions match TRBD1. Germline loops: CDR1 MDHEN, CDR2 SYDVKM. The CDR3 contains 14 residues. Trimming took 5 bases from V and 3 from J; bases not matched to a gene: 4.

This chain links TRBV19 with TRBJ1-2; 7 bases line up with TRBD1. V lost 4 bases and J lost 2; bases outside the gene matches: 7. The CDR3 extends over 15 amino acids. Germline V gene sequence: CDR1 LNHDA, CDR2 SQIVND (reference sequence). Here the CDR3 reads CASSTPDRRNYGYTF. The CDR3 bases are TGTGCCAGTAGTACCCCGGACAGGAGAAACTATGGCTACACCTTC.

The chain couples TRBV6-1 to TRBJ2-7; 7 positions agree with TRBD2. The CDR3 has 13 amino acids. Germline assignment: CDR1 MNHNS and CDR2 SASEGT. V dropped 8 bases and J dropped 6; count of bases not matched to a gene: 10. The CDR3 DNA sequence: TGTGCCAGCGGGGGGAGGGATCGTGGCGAGCAGTACGTC. Translating gives CASGGRDRGEQYV.

The rearrangement joins TRBV6-6 to TRBJ1-3; no reliable D call. Germline assignment: CDR1 MNHNY and CDR2 SVGAGI (reference sequence). This CDR3 is 15 amino acids long. Trimming removed 2 bases at V and 1 base at J, with 9 bases between. CDR3 sequence: CASSYRHLSGNTIYF. The CDR3 DNA sequence: TGTGCCAGCAGTTACCGACATTTATCTGGAAACACCATATATTTT.

This rearrangement joins TRBV7-3 to TRBJ2-1; no clear D. Trimming pared 4 bases from V and 4 bases from J, leaving 14 bases between. The germline V gene encodes CDR1 SGHTA and CDR2 FQGTGA. The CDR3 runs to 15 residues. The DNA for the CDR3 is TGTGCCAGCAGCTCACCTAACTCGAGATACAATGAGCAGTTCTTC. As protein: CASSSPNSRYNEQFF.

The chain employs TRBV4-1 and TRBJ2-3, with D possibly TRBD2 on 6 matching bases. The length of the CDR3 is 13 residues. V was clipped by 8 bases and J by 4 bases, with 13 bases between them. Germline V CDR1 and CDR2: MGHRA, YSYEKL. CDR3: CASSGGPSDTQYF. The CDR3 DNA sequence: TGCGCCAGCTCCGGAGGGCCGTCAGATACGCAGTATTTT.